The 27 T cell receptor beta chains below come from one sample, sequenced in a study of blood T cell repertoires in COVID-19. TCRdb's copy holds only in-frame clones and misses some; the assay was immunoSEQ multiplex PCR. The table lists about 66,000 clones, more than 70% of them singletons, with approximately 6.8% in the top ten. Specimen: peripheral blood. The receptors here all came from a woman in her 70s with acute or convalescent COVID-19.

The chain uses TRBV4-1 and TRBJ1-1, with no clear D. The germline V gene has CDR1 MGHRA and CDR2 YSYEKL. The CDR3 totals 12 residues. V lost 2 bases and J lost 2, with 3 bases in between. The CDR3 is CASSQPNTEAFF. CDR3 in DNA: TGCGCCAGCAGCCAACCTAACACTGAAGCTTTCTTT.

The V and J genes are TRBV9 and TRBJ2-7, with D possibly being TRBD2 (5 bases). CDR1 is SGDLS and CDR2 is YYNGEE in the germline V gene. The CDR3 runs to 13 residues. The ends were cut back, 3 bases at V and 6 bases at J, with 13 bases in the middle. The CDR3 region has the DNA TGTGCCAGCAGCGACGGAGGAGCCTTCGAGCAGTACTTC. Translated, it gives CASSDGGAFEQYF.

The chain is built from TRBV7-3 and TRBJ2-3; the match to TRBD2 covers 10 bases. The CDR3 length is 15 residues. Trimming removed 5 bases from V and 1 base from J; junction bases left unmatched: 3. Germline CDR1 and CDR2: SGHTA and FQGTGA. Written as DNA, the CDR3 is TGTGCCAGCAGCCGCAGCGGGGGGGGCACAGATACGCAGTATTTT. Translating it yields CASSRSGGGTDTQYF.

The chain joins TRBV9 to TRBJ2-5, with 16 bases fitting TRBD2. The CDR3 has 17 amino acids. Germline V gene data show CDR1 as SGDLS and CDR2 as YYNGEE. With V trimmed by 3 bases and J by 5 bases, 7 bases remained unmatched. The CDR3 spells CASSDGTSGGASETQYF. The CDR3 region has the DNA TGTGCCAGCAGCGACGGGACTAGCGGGGGGGCCTCGGAGACCCAGTACTTC.

This chain links TRBV7-9 with TRBJ2-1; 8 nucleotides line up with TRBD2. In germline, CDR1 is SEHNR, CDR2 FQNEAQ (reference sequence). J lost 3 bases, V lost 4 bases, and 8 bases had no gene match. CDR3 length: 16 amino acids. The CDR3 protein is CASSSYSGKDYNEQFF. CDR3 DNA sequence: TGTGCCAGCAGCTCGTATAGCGGGAAGGACTACAATGAGCAGTTCTTC.

V and J are TRBV30 and TRBJ1-2; D not certain. The germline CDR1 and CDR2 sequences are GTSNPN and SVGIG (reference sequence). Trimming left V 0 bases short and J 4 bases short, with 6 bases between. The CDR3 contains 12 residues. As DNA, the CDR3 is TGTGCCTGGAGTGTTCACTCCTATGGCTACACCTTC. It is translated as CAWSVHSYGYTF.

Here the CDR3 DNA reads TGCGCCAGCAGCCCGGTACCGGGATCACAGCGAAGATTTAACTATGGCTACACCTTC. It specifies CASSPVPGSQRRFNYGYTF. The J gene is TRBJ1-2, the V gene TRBV5-1; no reliable D call. The germline gives CDR1 SGHRS, CDR2 YFSETQ. Trimming shortened V by 4 bases and J by 1 base, and 26 bases separated the two germline ends. The CDR3 sequence is 19 residues long.

V is TRBV4-1 and J is TRBJ1-5; D is uncertain. CDR3 length: 14 residues. The V end lost 0 bases, the J end lost 3 bases, and 6 bases lay between the germline ends. Germline loops: CDR1 MGHRA, CDR2 YSYEKL. Here the CDR3 DNA reads TGCGCCAGCAGCCAAGAGCAGGTCAATCAGCCCCAGCATTTT. Amino acid sequence: CASSQEQVNQPQHF.

This chain joins TRBV5-4 and TRBJ2-1; 13 positions match TRBD2. V gave up 3 bases and J gave up 4 bases; unmatched junction bases: 4. The CDR3 has 16 amino acids. Germline V CDR1 and CDR2: SGHNT, YYREEE (reference sequence). The CDR3 here is CASSSLTSGRYNEQFF. DNA of the CDR3: TGTGCCAGCAGCTCCTTGACTAGCGGGAGGTACAATGAGCAGTTCTTC.

The chain employs TRBV7-8 and TRBJ2-4; 12 nucleotides line up with TRBD1. There are 14 residues in the CDR3. The ends lost 5 bases at V and 9 bases at J; junction bases unmatched: 5. The germline V gene has CDR1 SGHVS and CDR2 FQNEAQ. In nucleotides, the CDR3 is TGTGCCAGCAGCCCAGGGACAGGGGGCCGCATTCAGTACTTC. Protein: CASSPGTGGRIQYF.

The CDR3 loop reads CAISDPGQANSPLHF. CDR3 bases: TGTGCCATCAGTGACCCGGGACAGGCTAATTCACCCCTCCACTTT. V usage is TRBV10-3 and J usage is TRBJ1-6, with TRBD1 matching 8 bases. CDR1 is ENHRY, CDR2 SYGVKD, per germline. The ends lost 3 bases at V and 6 bases at J; junction bases unmatched: 4. The CDR3 has 15 amino acids.

CDR3 region: CASSLGERQAFF. The CDR3 DNA is TGTGCCAGCAGCCTAGGTGAGCGTCAAGCTTTCTTT. The J gene is TRBJ1-1, the V gene TRBV3-1 (or the pseudogene TRBV3-2); D not resolved. V lost 4 bases and J lost 9, with 12 bases in between. In germline, CDR1 is LGHDT, CDR2 YNNKEL (reference sequence). CDR3 length: 12 amino acids.

The chain combines TRBV6-6 with TRBJ2-1; 10 bases agree with TRBD1. With V trimmed by 4 bases and J by 7 bases, 10 bases remained unmatched. The CDR3 covers 16 residues. Germline V gene sequence: CDR1 MNHNY, CDR2 SVGAGI (reference sequence). The CDR3 protein is CASSWEAGQGRNEQFF. The CDR3 DNA reads as TGTGCCAGCAGTTGGGAGGCGGGACAGGGGAGAAATGAGCAGTTCTTC.

V gene TRBV5-1 combines with J gene TRBJ2-1, with 9 bases identical to TRBD1. Unmatched junction bases numbered 5, after V lost 4 bases and J lost 0 bases. Germline V lookup: CDR1 SGHRS, CDR2 YFSETQ. The CDR3 contains 16 residues. Written as DNA, the CDR3 is TGCGCCAGCAGCCCACAGGGGGCTTCCTCCTACAATGAGCAGTTCTTC. As protein: CASSPQGASSYNEQFF. Full variable domain (remainder filled in from reference TRBV5-1 and TRBJ2-1): KAGVTQTPRYLIKTRGQQVTLSCSPISGHRSVSWYQQTPGQGLQFLFEYFSETQRNKGNFPGRFSGRQFSNSRSEMNVSTLELGDSALYLCASSPQGASSYNEQFFGPGTRLTVL.

The gene calls are TRBV11-3 and TRBJ2-7; D is possibly TRBD1 (8 bases). CDR3 size: 15 residues. V lost 3 bases and J 2 bases, leaving 14 bases between the germline ends. CDR1 is SGHNT and CDR2 is YENEEA in the germline V gene. The CDR3 bases are TGTGCCAGCAGCTTGTATACAGGGGGGGCCTACGAGCAGTACTTC. It specifies CASSLYTGGAYEQYF. The full variable domain, rest sourced from reference TRBV11-3 and TRBJ2-7, is EAGVVQSPRYKIIEKKQPVAFWCNPISGHNTLYWYLQNLGQGPELLIRYENEEAVDDSQLPKDRFSAERLKGVDSTLKIQPAELGDSAVYLCASSLYTGGAYEQYFGPGTRLTVT.

The chain combines TRBV7-9 with TRBJ2-6, with 8 bases aligning to TRBD2. Germline CDR1 is SEHNR and CDR2 is FQNEAQ (reference sequence). The V gene end was trimmed by 3 bases and the J gene end by 1 base; junction bases not matched to a gene: 5. The CDR3 has 17 amino acids. The CDR3 sequence is CASSFGTRGSGANVLTF. The CDR3 coding sequence is TGTGCCAGCAGCTTTGGGACTAGGGGGTCTGGGGCCAACGTCCTGACTTTC.

This clone was seen a handful of times. V usage is TRBV24-1 and J usage is TRBJ2-5; no firm D call. The germline V gene encodes CDR1 KGHDR and CDR2 SFDVKD. The CDR3 length is 14 residues. The V gene lost 3 bases and the J gene lost 5 bases, with 12 bases spanning the gap. The CDR3 loop reads CATSDPSLVETQYF. The DNA for the CDR3 is TGTGCCACCAGTGATCCCTCCCTTGTGGAGACCCAGTACTTC.

V is TRBV14 and J is TRBJ1-3; tentatively, D is TRBD1 (5 bases). CDR1 is SGHDN, CDR2 FVKESK, per germline. The V end was cut by 4 bases, the J end by 0 bases, with 13 bases between. This CDR3 is 16 amino acids long. CDR3 nucleotides: TGTGCCAGCAGCCGACAGTCCCATCTCTCTGGAAACACCATATATTTT. This gives the protein CASSRQSHLSGNTIYF.

The chain carries TRBV7-3 and TRBJ2-4; D gene uncertain. The CDR3 length is 13 residues. Germline CDR1 SGHTA, CDR2 FQGTGA. V was clipped by 1 base and J by 5 bases, with 6 bases between them. In nucleotides, the CDR3 is TGTGCCAGCAGCTTAAGCCCGGAAAACATTCAGTACTTC. Translating gives CASSLSPENIQYF.

The chain uses TRBV15 and TRBJ2-5; TRBD1 agrees at 10 bases. Per the germline V gene, CDR1 is LNHNV and CDR2 is YYDKDF (reference sequence). V lost 5 bases, J lost 3 bases, and 6 bases stayed unmatched. This CDR3 comprises 15 residues. CDR3 loop: CATSWGDRGKETQYF. CDR3 coding DNA: TGTGCCACCAGCTGGGGGGACAGGGGAAAAGAGACCCAGTACTTC.

V is TRBV3-1 (or the pseudogene TRBV3-2) and J is TRBJ1-5; 9 nucleotides match TRBD1. The CDR3 is made up of 14 amino acids. The ends lost 4 bases at V and 5 bases at J; junction bases unmatched: 3. Per the germline V gene, CDR1 is LGHDT and CDR2 is YNNKEL (reference sequence). CDR3 bases: TGTGCCAGCAGCCTACGACAGGGGGATCAGCCCCAGCATTTT. It encodes CASSLRQGDQPQHF.

V is TRBV11-1 and J is TRBJ2-5; 7 nucleotides align to TRBD2. Germline V gene data show CDR1 as SGHAT and CDR2 as FQDESV (reference sequence). Germline trimming cut 5 bases from V and 5 bases from J; bases unmatched to any gene: 8. This CDR3 spans 14 amino acids. CDR3: CASSPGGGEETQYF. The CDR3 DNA is TGTGCCAGCAGCCCCGGCGGGGGTGAGGAGACCCAGTACTTC.

This sequence joins TRBV28 and TRBJ1-1; weak D call: TRBD1 (6 bases). Between the trimmed V and J ends, which lost 1 base and 2 bases, there was a span of 8 bases. This CDR3 spans 14 amino acids. Germline CDR1 and CDR2: MDHEN and SYDVKM. This CDR3 is CASSLSGANTEAFF. CDR3 bases: TGTGCCAGCAGTTTATCAGGGGCAAACACTGAAGCTTTCTTT. The full variable domain, with the rest looked up from reference TRBV28 and TRBJ1-1, is DVKVTQSSRYLVKRTGEKVFLECVQDMDHENMFWYRQDPGLGLRLIYFSYDVKMKEKGDIPEGYSVSREKKERFSLILESASTNQTSMYLCASSLSGANTEAFFGQGTRLTVV.

The genes are TRBV3-1 (or the pseudogene TRBV3-2) and TRBJ2-2, with D perhaps matching TRBD2 (6 bases). The CDR3 covers 16 residues. Germline V gives CDR1 LGHDT, CDR2 YNNKEL (reference sequence). V was pared by 3 bases and J by 4 bases, with 15 bases between. CDR3: CASSQAGTGITGELFF. The CDR3 DNA follows: TGTGCCAGCAGCCAGGCCGGGACTGGGATCACCGGGGAGCTGTTTTTT.

This clone was observed once. V is TRBV2 and J is TRBJ1-6; a possible D gene is TRBD1 (5 bases). This CDR3 is 15 amino acids long. Germline CDR1 is SNHLY and CDR2 is FYNNEI. V lost 4 bases and J 1 base, leaving 8 bases between the germline ends. The CDR3 region has the DNA TGTGCCAGCAGTGGGAGGGGATCCTATAATTCACCCCTCCACTTT. Its protein product is CASSGRGSYNSPLHF. Filled out from reference TRBV2 and TRBJ1-6, the complete variable domain reads EPEVTQTPSHQVTQMGQEVILRCVPISNHLYFYWYRQILGQKVEFLVSFYNNEISEKSEIFDDQFSVERPDGSNFTLKIRSTKLEDSAMYFCASSGRGSYNSPLHFGNGTRLTVT.

This chain uses TRBV28 with TRBJ1-5; 9 nucleotides match TRBD1. V shed 4 bases and J 3 bases; nucleotides not matched to a gene: 1. The CDR3 has 14 residues. Germline V gene lookup returns CDR1 MDHEN and CDR2 SYDVKM. CDR3 protein: CASSWDRANQPQHF. CDR3 DNA: TGTGCCAGCAGTTGGGACAGGGCCAATCAGCCCCAGCATTTT.

The rearrangement joins TRBV28 to TRBJ1-3, with a tentative D call TRBD1 (5 bases). The CDR3 loop spans 15 amino acids. Germline CDR1 and CDR2: MDHEN and SYDVKM. With 6 bases removed from V and 1 base from J, the gap between germline ends came to 13 bases. Written as DNA, the CDR3 is TGTGCCAGCAGAGGGGCAGGATCTTCTGGAAACACCATATATTTT. This codes for CASRGAGSSGNTIYF.